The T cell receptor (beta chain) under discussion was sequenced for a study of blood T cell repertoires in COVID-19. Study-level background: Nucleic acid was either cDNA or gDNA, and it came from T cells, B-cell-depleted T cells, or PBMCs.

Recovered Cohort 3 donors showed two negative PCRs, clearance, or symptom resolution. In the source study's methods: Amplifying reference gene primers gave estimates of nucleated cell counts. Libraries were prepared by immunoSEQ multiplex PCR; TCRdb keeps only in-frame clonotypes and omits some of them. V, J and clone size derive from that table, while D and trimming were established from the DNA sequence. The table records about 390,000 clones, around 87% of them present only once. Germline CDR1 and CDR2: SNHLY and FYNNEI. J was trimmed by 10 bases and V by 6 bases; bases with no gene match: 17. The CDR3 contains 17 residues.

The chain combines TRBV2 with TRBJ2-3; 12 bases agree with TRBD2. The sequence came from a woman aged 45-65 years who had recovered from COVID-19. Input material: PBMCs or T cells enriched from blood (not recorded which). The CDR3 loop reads CASSPLAGGTRGVPQYF. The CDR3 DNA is TGTGCCAGCAGCCCACTAGCGGGGGGCACCCGGGGGGTTCCGCAGTATTTT.